This is a list of T cell receptor beta chains from one sample in a study of T cell responses to AZD1222 COVID-19 vaccine. Method: immunoSEQ multiplex PCR; TCRdb's copy keeps in-frame clones and lacks some. The sample lists around 58,000 clones; roughly 84% were seen once. This material consisted of peripheral blood, taken on day 0 of AZD1222 vaccination. Receptors originate from an adult in good health. The CDR3 runs from the conserved cysteine through the conserved F or W. A D gene is named only where the DNA matches it firmly. The size of a clone is reported for some rows only, either as once, few or many, or as a class for expanded clones.

abundance	d_gene	j_gene	v_gene	CDR3aa	CDR3nt
NA	NA	TRBJ2-2	TRBV28	CASSGAGEVGELFF	TGTGCCAGCAGTGGGGCAGGGGAGGTCGGGGAGCTGTTTTTT
NA	TRBD1	TRBJ1-1	TRBV6-5	CASSSRSHPGGTEAFF	TGTGCCAGCAGTTCCCGCTCACACCCAGGGGGAACTGAAGCTTTCTTT
NA	NA	TRBJ1-3	TRBV2	CASSEWGSGNTIYF	TGTGCCAGCAGCGAATGGGGCTCTGGAAACACCATATATTTT
NA	TRBD2	TRBJ2-7	TRBV2	CASSDPGGPKAYEQYF	TGTGCCAGCAGTGATCCGGGAGGGCCAAAGGCCTACGAGCAGTACTTC
NA	TRBD2	TRBJ2-2	TRBV7-9	CASSQRGVRIGELFF	TGTGCCAGCAGCCAACGGGGGGTACGGATCGGGGAGCTGTTTTTT
NA	NA	TRBJ1-2	TRBV27	CASTSGPRMGYTF	TGTGCCAGCACCTCCGGGCCGAGGATGGGCTACACCTTC
NA	TRBD2	TRBJ2-7	TRBV7-9	CASNFGTSVNEQYF	TGTGCCAGCAATTTCGGGACTAGCGTAAACGAGCAGTACTTC
NA	NA	TRBJ2-3	TRBV7-9	CASRPSVTDTQYF	TGTGCCAGCAGGCCCTCTGTAACAGATACGCAGTATTTT
once	TRBD1	TRBJ1-2	TRBV28	CASSLGTGGDTF	TGTGCCAGCAGCCTCGGGACAGGGGGAGACACCTTC
NA	NA	TRBJ1-3	TRBV7-9	CASSHGGSSGNTIYF	TGTGCCAGCAGCCACGGAGGGAGCTCTGGAAACACCATATATTTT
NA	NA	TRBJ1-6	TRBV7-2	CASSLEFTANSPLHF	TGTGCCAGCAGCTTAGAATTTACAGCCAATTCACCCCTCCACTTT
NA	NA	TRBJ1-4	TRBV2	CASTESPGPFTTNEKLFF	TGTGCCAGCACTGAAAGTCCAGGCCCCTTTACAACTAATGAAAAACTGTTTTTT
NA	NA	TRBJ1-5	TRBV6-5	CASLENQPQHF	TGTGCCAGCCTAGAGAATCAGCCCCAGCATTTT
NA	NA	TRBJ2-1	TRBV29-1	CSVQATYNEQFF	TGCAGCGTTCAGGCGACCTACAATGAGCAGTTCTTC
few	NA	TRBJ1-6	TRBV6-5	CASSRLGQLNSPLHF	TGTGCCAGCAGCAGGCTTGGACAGTTAAATTCACCCCTCCACTTT
NA	NA	TRBJ2-2	TRBV6-2/TRBV6-3	CASSSPDRHTGELFF	TGTGCCAGCAGTTCCCCGGACAGACACACCGGGGAGCTGTTTTTT
NA	NA	TRBJ1-2	TRBV7-8	CASSSGGHPYGYTF	TGTGCCAGCAGCTCTGGAGGACACCCCTATGGCTACACCTTC
NA	TRBD1	TRBJ1-4	TRBV28	CATSRGQDEKLFF	TGTGCCACCTCCAGGGGGCAGGACGAAAAACTGTTTTTT
NA	NA	TRBJ2-1	TRBV4-3	CASSQDRGGHNEQFF	TGCGCCAGCAGCCAAGACAGGGGCGGGCACAATGAGCAGTTCTTC
NA	NA	TRBJ2-5	TRBV7-9	CASSQGGNEETQYF	TGTGCCAGCAGCCAGGGGGGGAATGAAGAGACCCAGTACTTC
NA	TRBD2	TRBJ2-1	TRBV2	CASSYGPAGANEQFF	TGTGCCAGCAGTTATGGTCCAGCGGGAGCAAATGAGCAGTTCTTC
NA	NA	TRBJ2-1	TRBV7-9	CASSSGRRGAVDNEQFF	TGTGCCAGCAGCTCGGGACGGAGAGGGGCTGTGGACAATGAGCAGTTCTTC
once	NA	TRBJ1-2	TRBV5-1	CASSLGQGRDYGYTF	TGCGCCAGCAGCTTGGGTCAGGGAAGAGACTATGGCTACACCTTC
NA	NA	TRBJ1-5	TRBV5-8	CASSWGGNQPQHF	TGTGCCAGCAGCTGGGGTGGCAATCAGCCCCAGCATTTT
NA	TRBD1	TRBJ2-5	TRBV7-3	CASISSRTGSTETQYF	TGTGCCAGCATCTCTTCAAGGACAGGGAGTACGGAGACCCAGTACTTC
NA	NA	TRBJ1-5	TRBV19	CASSIAGGGQPQHF	TGTGCCAGTAGTATAGCGGGGGGCGGTCAGCCCCAGCATTTT
NA	NA	TRBJ1-2	TRBV30	CAWNRGGNYGYTF	TGTGCCTGGAACCGTGGGGGTAACTATGGCTACACCTTC
NA	NA	TRBJ2-4	TRBV7-9	CASSLGPGVKNIQYF	TGTGCCAGCAGCTTAGGTCCAGGGGTCAAAAACATTCAGTACTTC
NA	NA	TRBJ2-5	TRBV7-9	CASSWIQETQYF	TGTGCCAGCAGCTGGATCCAAGAGACCCAGTACTTC
NA	NA	TRBJ1-6	TRBV6-5	CASVYGPDSPLHF	TGTGCCAGTGTTTACGGCCCTGATTCACCCCTCCACTTT
NA	NA	TRBJ1-1	TRBV30	CAWSRDLGPTEAFF	TGTGCCTGGAGCCGAGACCTAGGACCGACTGAAGCTTTCTTT
NA	NA	TRBJ1-2	TRBV3-1/TRBV3-2	CASSQDATLSQGYTF	TGTGCCAGCAGCCAAGATGCAACGTTATCTCAGGGCTACACCTTC
few	NA	TRBJ2-3	TRBV5-8	CASSLVGGSSDTQYF	TGTGCCAGCAGCTTGGTCGGAGGGTCATCAGATACGCAGTATTTT
few	NA	TRBJ1-2	TRBV3-1/TRBV3-2	CASSQVQRGYGYTF	TGTGCCAGCAGCCAAGTACAGCGGGGGTATGGCTACACCTTC
NA	NA	TRBJ2-6	TRBV7-2	CASSFSSGANVLTF	TGTGCCAGCAGCTTTTCTTCTGGGGCCAACGTCCTGACTTTC
NA	NA	TRBJ2-1	TRBV4-1	CASSQGSNYNEQFF	TGCGCCAGCAGCCAAGGTAGCAACTACAATGAGCAGTTCTTC
NA	NA	TRBJ1-2	TRBV15	CATGGYRANYGYTF	TGTGCCACCGGGGGTTACAGGGCTAACTATGGCTACACCTTC
NA	NA	TRBJ1-6	TRBV19	CASSIGRQSNSPLHF	TGTGCCAGTAGTATCGGAAGGCAGTCGAATTCACCCCTCCACTTT
NA	NA	TRBJ1-1	TRBV6-5	CASSYDGGRTEAFF	TGTGCCAGCAGTTACGATGGGGGGCGGACTGAAGCTTTCTTT
NA	TRBD1	TRBJ1-1	TRBV6-5	CASSRAGTGNTEAFF	TGTGCCAGCAGTCGGGCCGGGACAGGGAACACTGAAGCTTTCTTT
NA	NA	TRBJ1-1	TRBV13	CATLSTGMTEAFF	TGTGCCACCCTTTCCACAGGGATGACTGAAGCTTTCTTT
NA	NA	TRBJ1-3	TRBV6-5	CATRTAGNTIYF	TGTGCCACCAGGACAGCTGGAAACACCATATATTTT
NA	NA	TRBJ2-7	TRBV10-2	CASSEQGLDYEQYF	TGCGCCAGCAGTGAGCAGGGACTCGATTACGAGCAGTACTTC
NA	NA	TRBJ1-1	TRBV18	CASSLAQNTEAFF	TGTGCCAGCTCACTAGCACAGAACACTGAAGCTTTCTTT
NA	NA	TRBJ2-1	TRBV6-2/TRBV6-3	CASSLSWVNEQFF	TGTGCCAGCAGTTTATCATGGGTCAATGAGCAGTTCTTC
few	NA	TRBJ2-7	TRBV5-1	CASSLAVSYEQYF	TGCGCCAGCAGCTTGGCTGTGTCCTACGAGCAGTACTTC
NA	NA	TRBJ1-4	TRBV29-1	CSVQGINEKLFF	TGCAGCGTTCAGGGAATTAATGAAAAACTGTTTTTT
few	NA	TRBJ1-1	TRBV6-5	CASRADTSNTEAFF	TGTGCCAGCAGGGCTGACACCTCGAACACTGAAGCTTTCTTT
NA	TRBD1	TRBJ1-1	TRBV3-1/TRBV3-2	CASSLTGGSSTEAFF	TGTGCCAGCAGCCTGACAGGGGGCAGCTCCACTGAAGCTTTCTTT